The 17 T cell receptor beta chains below were found in one sample sequenced in a study of STAT5B mutations in CD4+ large granular lymphocyte leukemia. The data were produced by immunoSEQ multiplex PCR, yet TCRdb's version contains in-frame clones alone and is incomplete. The table lists some 35,000 clones, approximately 90% of them singletons. Specimen: CD4+ T cells from blood buffy coats. These TCRs come from a human donor in good health.

The gene calls are TRBV7-2 and TRBJ1-2; D unclear. V was trimmed by 2 bases and J by 0 bases, leaving 10 bases between them. CDR3 size: 15 residues. CDR1 SGHTA and CDR2 FQGNSA come from the germline V gene. The CDR3 protein is CASSLRFGSNYGYTF. CDR3 nucleotide sequence: TGTGCCAGCAGCTTAAGGTTCGGGTCTAACTATGGCTACACCTTC.

V is TRBV11-2 and J is TRBJ2-1; D remains unclear. Germline CDR1 and CDR2: SGHAT and FQNNGV. V shed 2 bases and J shed 5 bases, with 10 bases lying between them. CDR3 length: 14 residues. The CDR3 region has the DNA TGTGCCAGCAGCTTAAGGTCTCGCAACAATGAGCAGTTCTTC. The encoded protein is CASSLRSRNNEQFF.

This chain connects TRBV30 to TRBJ1-4; TRBD1 matches 7 bases. The J segment lost 0 bases and the V segment lost 1 base, leaving 8 bases of the junction unmatched. This CDR3 spans 17 amino acids. From germline, CDR1 is GTSNPN and CDR2 SVGIG (reference sequence). The CDR3 bases are TGTGCCTGGAGTGGGGGAACCGGACAGGCAACTAATGAAAAACTGTTTTTT. Protein sequence: CAWSGGTGQATNEKLFF.

This sequence joins TRBV15 and TRBJ1-1; D unresolved. Trimming removed 0 bases from V and 1 base from J, with 9 bases in between. Germline CDR1 reads LNHNV; CDR2 reads YYDKDF (reference sequence). This CDR3 region has 15 residues. In DNA, the CDR3 is TGTGCCACCAGCAGAGAAGCGGTTTCGAACACTGAAGCTTTCTTT. Translation: CATSREAVSNTEAFF.

This clone has just one count. V usage is TRBV11-3 and J usage is TRBJ2-7; 9 nucleotides agree with TRBD1. This CDR3 contains 12 residues. Germline CDR1 reads SGHNT; CDR2 reads YENEEA. The V and J ends lost 8 bases and 12 bases, in that order; junction bases with no gene match: 11. The CDR3 protein is CASRDRAEVAYF. CDR3 DNA sequence: TGTGCCAGCCGGGACAGGGCGGAGGTGGCGTACTTC.

This clone was seen just once. The chain has TRBV18 and TRBJ1-3, with 8 bases matching TRBD1. The CDR3 is 14 amino acids. Looked up from germline, CDR1 is KGHSH and CDR2 is LQKENI. With 4 bases clipped from V and 7 bases from J, the junction kept 6 bases outside the gene matches. The CDR3 DNA reads as TGTGCCAGCTCACACGGACAGGGAAGGAACACCATATATTTT. It specifies CASSHGQGRNTIYF.

This sequence joins TRBV7-2 and TRBJ2-1; D is possibly TRBD2 (5 bases). From germline, CDR1 is SGHTA and CDR2 FQGNSA. With 1 base removed from V and 15 bases from J, the gap between germline ends came to 16 bases. The CDR3 extends over 13 amino acids. CDR3 DNA sequence: TGTGCCAGCAGCTTAGATGTCACCCTAGGAGGGTTCTTC. Encoded protein: CASSLDVTLGGFF.

The chain couples TRBV11-3 to TRBJ2-7, with 7 bases matching TRBD2. Germline-derived CDR1 and CDR2 are SGHNT and YENEEA. The junction had 7 bases not matched to a gene; V was cut back by 5 bases and J by 3 bases. The CDR3 covers 14 residues. The CDR3 loop is CASSPWGGNYEQYF. The CDR3 DNA follows: TGTGCCAGCAGCCCATGGGGGGGGAACTACGAGCAGTACTTC.

The chain employs TRBV30 and TRBJ1-1; D is perhaps TRBD1 (5 bases). The CDR3 runs 14 residues. Trimming stripped 4 bases from V and 4 bases from J, with 16 bases between. Germline CDR1 reads GTSNPN; CDR2 reads SVGIG (reference sequence). CDR3 loop: CAWMTPGEFTEAFF. The CDR3 nucleotides read TGTGCCTGGATGACACCGGGGGAATTCACTGAAGCTTTCTTT.

This clone occurred a few times. The chain joins TRBV6-5 to TRBJ1-1; D gene ambiguous. The V end was cut by 6 bases, the J end by 3 bases, with 14 bases between. CDR1 and CDR2 (germline): MNHEY, SVGAGI. The CDR3 consists of 14 residues. The CDR3 region is CASSHTEGDTEAFF. CDR3 bases: TGTGCCAGCAGCCACACAGAAGGAGACACTGAAGCTTTCTTT.

A note on this clone: Relative to the germline gene, one junction end is altered; a read error may explain this. This chain joins TRBV7-7 and TRBJ2-5; 9 nucleotides agree with TRBD1. The germline CDR1 and CDR2 sequences are SSHAT and FNYEAQ (reference sequence). The CDR3 spans 15 residues. The CDR3 DNA is TGTGCTAGCAGCTCGCAGACAGGGGGCCAAGAGACCCAGTACTTC. Its protein is CASSSQTGGQETQYF.

The chain carries TRBV7-2 and TRBJ1-2; TRBD1 matches 11 bases. The ends lost 6 bases at V and 8 bases at J; junction bases unmatched: 8. Germline CDR1 reads SGHTA; CDR2 reads FQGNSA. The CDR3 length is 14 residues. CDR3 residues: CASRRTGGERGYTF. CDR3 coding DNA: TGTGCCAGCAGACGGACAGGGGGCGAGCGGGGCTACACCTTC.

The chain employs TRBV4-1 and TRBJ1-2, with D possibly TRBD1 on 5 matching bases. The CDR3 has 15 amino acids. Germline V lookup: CDR1 MGHRA, CDR2 YSYEKL. Between the trimmed V and J ends, which lost 1 base and 8 bases, there was a span of 17 bases. CDR3 nucleotide sequence: TGCGCCAGCAGCCAAGCTGGGGCGGGGAGAGAGGGCTACACCTTC. Translated: CASSQAGAGREGYTF.

The chain is built from TRBV2 and TRBJ2-3; possibly TRBD1 for D (5 bases). CDR3 length: 15 residues. The V end was cut by 5 bases, the J end by 4 bases, with 16 bases between. The V gene's germline CDR1 is SNHLY and CDR2 FYNNEI. The CDR3 nucleotides read TGTGCCAGCAGTTTGTACAGGAATCCCCCAGATACGCAGTATTTT. It encodes CASSLYRNPPDTQYF.

The chain carries TRBV29-1 and TRBJ1-2, with a weak D call TRBD1 (6 bases). The germline V gene encodes CDR1 SQVTM and CDR2 ANQGSEA. Trimming shortened V by 6 bases and J by 0 bases, and 20 bases separated the two germline ends. The CDR3 covers 16 residues. The CDR3 loop is CSVYKRTDTTNYGYTF. The CDR3 DNA reads as TGCAGCGTGTATAAAAGGACAGATACAACTAACTATGGCTACACCTTC. Full variable domain (rest looked up from reference TRBV29-1 and TRBJ1-2): SAVISQKPSRDICQRGTSLTIQCQVDSQVTMMFWYRQQPGQSLTLIATANQGSEATYESGFVIDKFPISRPNLTFSTLTVSNMSPEDSSIYLCSVYKRTDTTNYGYTFGSGTRLTVV.

The CDR3 sequence: CASSRTTNEKLFF. The CDR3 DNA follows: TGTGCCAGCAGCCGTACAACTAATGAAAAACTGTTTTTT. This rearrangement joins TRBV6-5 to TRBJ1-4; D not resolved. This CDR3 has 13 residues. Germline-derived CDR1 and CDR2 are MNHEY and SVGAGI. The ends were cut back, 6 bases at V and 0 bases at J, with 5 bases in the middle.

V gene TRBV9 combines with J gene TRBJ2-1, with D maybe TRBD1 (5 bases). V lost 4 bases and J 2 bases, leaving 10 bases between the germline ends. The CDR3 spans 14 residues. CDR1 and CDR2 (germline): SGDLS, YYNGEE. Here the CDR3 DNA reads TGTGCCAGCAGCCCCGACAGCACCTACAATGAGCAGTTCTTC. Residues: CASSPDSTYNEQFF.